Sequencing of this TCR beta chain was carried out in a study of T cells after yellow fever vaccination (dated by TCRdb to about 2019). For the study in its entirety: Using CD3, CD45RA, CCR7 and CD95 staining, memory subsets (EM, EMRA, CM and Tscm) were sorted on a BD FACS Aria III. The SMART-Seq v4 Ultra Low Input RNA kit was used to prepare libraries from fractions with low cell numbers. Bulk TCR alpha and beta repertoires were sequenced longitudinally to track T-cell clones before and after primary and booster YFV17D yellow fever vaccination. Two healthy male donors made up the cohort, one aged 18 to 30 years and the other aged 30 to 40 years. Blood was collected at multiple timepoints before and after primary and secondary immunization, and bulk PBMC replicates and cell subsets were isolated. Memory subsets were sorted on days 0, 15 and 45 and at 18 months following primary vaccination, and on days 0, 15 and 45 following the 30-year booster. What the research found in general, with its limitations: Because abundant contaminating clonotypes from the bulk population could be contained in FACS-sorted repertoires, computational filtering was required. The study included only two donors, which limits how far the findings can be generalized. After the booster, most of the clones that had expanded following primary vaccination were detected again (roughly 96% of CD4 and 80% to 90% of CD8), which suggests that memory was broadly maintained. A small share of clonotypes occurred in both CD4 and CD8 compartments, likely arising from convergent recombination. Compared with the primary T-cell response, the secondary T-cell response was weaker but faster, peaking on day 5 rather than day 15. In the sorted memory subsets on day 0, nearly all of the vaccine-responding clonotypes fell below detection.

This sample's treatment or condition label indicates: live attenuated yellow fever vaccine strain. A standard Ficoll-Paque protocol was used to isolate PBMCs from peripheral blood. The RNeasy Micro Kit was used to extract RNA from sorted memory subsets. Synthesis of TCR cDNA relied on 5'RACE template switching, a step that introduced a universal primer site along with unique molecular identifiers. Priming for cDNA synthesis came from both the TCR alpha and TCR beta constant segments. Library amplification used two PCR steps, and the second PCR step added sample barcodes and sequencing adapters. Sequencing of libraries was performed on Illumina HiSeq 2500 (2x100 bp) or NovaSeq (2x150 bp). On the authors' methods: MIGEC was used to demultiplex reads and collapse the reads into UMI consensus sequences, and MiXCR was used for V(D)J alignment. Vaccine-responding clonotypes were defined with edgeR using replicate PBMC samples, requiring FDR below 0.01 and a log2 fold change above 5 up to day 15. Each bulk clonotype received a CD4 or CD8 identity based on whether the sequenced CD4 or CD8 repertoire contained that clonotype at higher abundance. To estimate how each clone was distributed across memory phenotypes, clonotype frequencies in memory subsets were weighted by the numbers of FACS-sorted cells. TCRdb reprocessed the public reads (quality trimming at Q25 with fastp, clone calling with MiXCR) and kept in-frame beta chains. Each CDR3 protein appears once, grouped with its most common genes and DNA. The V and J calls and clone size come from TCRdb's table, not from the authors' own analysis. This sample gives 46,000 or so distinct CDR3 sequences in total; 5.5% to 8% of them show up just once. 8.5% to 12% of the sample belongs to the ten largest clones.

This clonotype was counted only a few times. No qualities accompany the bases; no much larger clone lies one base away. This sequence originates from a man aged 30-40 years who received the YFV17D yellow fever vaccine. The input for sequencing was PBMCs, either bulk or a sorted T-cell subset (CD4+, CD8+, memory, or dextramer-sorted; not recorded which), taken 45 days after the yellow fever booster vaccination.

The CDR3 protein is CSAPEREGYEQYF. The sequenced DNA is TGCAGTGCTCCCGAGCGGGAGGGCTACGAGCAGTACTTC. The sequence is built from TRBV20-1 and TRBJ2-7; TRBD2 agrees with 10 junctional bases. From the cysteine through the phenylalanine, the CDR3 covers 13 amino acids. Only the CDR3 region is kept as DNA, spanning 39 bases read in frame from base 1. CDR1 and CDR2, per the germline V gene (reference sequence), are DFQATT and SNEGSKA. V ends up 5 bases short and J 3 bases short, with an unmatched junction base count of 4.